Below are 16 T cell receptor beta chains sequenced from a single sample in a study of cytomegalovirus exposure and HLA in healthy donors (dated by TCRdb to about 2017). The library was made by the immunoSEQ multiplex PCR assay. For the multiplex PCR, a mixture combining 60 forward primers for TCR Vbeta segments and 13 reverse primers for TCR Jbeta segments was used. Entries here come from immuneACCESS through TCRdb and include only in-frame sequences with V and J called. Some clones fail to appear in such tables; in the studies checked, an unresolved V gene covers under half of the shortfall, and the cause of the remainder is unknown. In all, the sample holds around 280,000 clones, and 80% to 90% of those were seen once. Clones ranked in the top ten supply about 2% of the sample. The specimen was PBMCs. The receptors here all came from a woman aged 18-30 years in good health and CMV-seronegative.

The V and J genes are TRBV30 and TRBJ1-3, with D unresolved. This CDR3 has 14 amino acids. Trimming cost V 2 bases and J 0 bases, with 8 bases left between them. Germline CDR1 GTSNPN, CDR2 SVGIG (reference sequence). The CDR3 here is CAWSIGSSGNTIYF. The CDR3 nucleotides are TGTGCCTGGAGTATCGGGAGCTCTGGAAACACCATATATTTT.

This clone is a singleton in its sample. The genes are TRBV28 and TRBJ1-2, with D perhaps matching TRBD1 (6 bases). Between the trimmed V and J ends, which lost 6 bases and 8 bases, there was a span of 10 bases. The CDR3 spans 11 residues. Per the germline V gene, CDR1 is MDHEN and CDR2 is SYDVKM. CDR3 protein: CASSTGWGYTF. CDR3 bases: TGTGCCAGCAGCACAGGGTGGGGCTACACCTTC.

The chain has TRBV12-5 and TRBJ2-1; D unresolved. This CDR3 comprises 15 residues. The germline CDR1 and CDR2 sequences are LGHNT and FRNRAP. Trimming left V 6 bases short and J 3 bases short, with 15 bases between. CDR3: CASGFKLTRYNEQFF. The CDR3 region has the DNA TGTGCTAGTGGCTTTAAGCTTACCCGCTACAATGAGCAGTTCTTC.

The chain joins TRBV18 to TRBJ2-7; 13 bases are a match to TRBD2. CDR1 and CDR2 (germline): KGHSH, LQKENI. CDR3 size: 14 residues. With V trimmed by 2 bases and J by 5 bases, 0 bases remained unmatched. The DNA for the CDR3 is TGTGCCAGCTCACCAGGACTAGCGGGGGACGAGCAGTACTTC. As protein: CASSPGLAGDEQYF.

The chain couples TRBV7-3 to TRBJ2-1; D call uncertain. The CDR3 consists of 12 residues. Germline V CDR1 and CDR2: SGHTA, FQGTGA. V was cut by 5 bases and J by 4 bases, with 6 bases left in between. CDR3 loop: CASSAGYNEQFF. As DNA, the CDR3 is TGTGCCAGCAGCGCCGGGTACAATGAGCAGTTCTTC.

The V and J genes are TRBV6-6 and TRBJ2-1; 9 positions match TRBD2. The trim removed 4 bases at V and 9 bases at J, leaving 10 bases unmatched. The CDR3 sequence is 15 residues long. CDR1 is MNHNY, CDR2 SVGAGI, per germline (reference sequence). CDR3 loop: CASSFLLGLASEQFF. The CDR3 coding sequence is TGTGCCAGCAGTTTCCTACTGGGACTAGCAAGTGAGCAGTTCTTC.

The chain couples TRBV5-1 to TRBJ1-6; 8 bases agree with TRBD1. The CDR3 has 16 residues. Germline lookup yields CDR1 SGHRS and CDR2 YFSETQ. J lost 5 bases, V lost 3 bases, and 7 bases had no gene match. As DNA, the CDR3 is TGCGCCAGCAGCTACAGGGGGGGGCAAGATAATTCACCCCTCCACTTT. Translation: CASSYRGGQDNSPLHF.

The gene calls are TRBV6-4 and TRBJ1-1; unclear D gene. From germline, CDR1 is MRHNA and CDR2 SNTAGT. V lost 6 bases to trimming and J lost 1 base, with 9 bases between them. The length of the CDR3 is 13 residues. The CDR3 nucleotides are TGTGCCAGCAGGGACCGGGAGAACACTGAAGCTTTCTTT. It specifies CASRDRENTEAFF.

The rearrangement links TRBV15 to TRBJ2-1, with 11 positions matching TRBD1. This CDR3 is 17 amino acids long. Germline V gene data show CDR1 as LNHNV and CDR2 as YYDKDF (reference sequence). The V and J ends lost 0 bases and 5 bases, in that order; junction bases with no gene match: 6. For the CDR3, the DNA is TGTGCCACCAGCAGAGATGGGTGGGACAGGGGGGACAATGAGCAGTTCTTC. Protein: CATSRDGWDRGDNEQFF.

This rearrangement joins TRBV11-3 to TRBJ1-1, with no clear D. The CDR3 loop spans 14 amino acids. V was pared by 3 bases and J by 6 bases, with 14 bases between. Germline CDR1 reads SGHNT; CDR2 reads YENEEA. DNA for the CDR3: TGTGCCAGCAGCTTCTCGGATGGAGAGTCTGAAGCTTTCTTT. It is translated as CASSFSDGESEAFF.

This clone was observed once. The chain employs TRBV6-5 and TRBJ2-7; TRBD1 aligns across 7 bases. The germline CDR1 and CDR2 sequences are MNHEY and SVGAGI. The CDR3 runs to 15 residues. J was trimmed by 3 bases and V by 0 bases; bases with no gene match: 5. The CDR3 reads CASSYSRGGIYEQYF. The CDR3 DNA sequence: TGTGCCAGCAGTTACTCGCGAGGGGGCATCTACGAGCAGTACTTC.

V and J are TRBV13 and TRBJ2-3; TRBD2 aligns across 13 bases. This CDR3 has 16 residues. V gave up 5 bases and J gave up 6 bases; unmatched junction bases: 8. Germline V gene data show CDR1 as PRHDT and CDR2 as FYEKMQ (reference sequence). CDR3 region: CASSVGGLAGVDTQYF. DNA of the CDR3: TGTGCCAGCAGCGTCGGAGGACTAGCGGGGGTTGATACGCAGTATTTT.

The chain carries TRBV15 and TRBJ1-2, with 9 bases identical to TRBD1. CDR3 length: 15 amino acids. With 5 bases clipped from V and 3 bases from J, the junction kept 7 bases outside the gene matches. The germline V gene encodes CDR1 LNHNV and CDR2 YYDKDF (reference sequence). CDR3 residues: CATSREDRGDYGYTF. The CDR3 coding sequence is TGTGCCACCAGCCGGGAGGACAGGGGCGACTATGGCTACACCTTC.

There are a few counts of this clone. The chain employs TRBV18 and TRBJ1-2; 8 bases match TRBD1. Germline CDR1 and CDR2: KGHSH and LQKENI. V shed 3 bases and J 3 bases; nucleotides not matched to a gene: 6. The CDR3 totals 15 residues. CDR3 region: CASSPSGGADYGYTF. DNA of the CDR3: TGTGCCAGCTCACCCTCAGGGGGCGCAGACTATGGCTACACCTTC.

This sequence joins TRBV27 and TRBJ1-1; D call uncertain. Germline V lookup: CDR1 MNHEY, CDR2 SMNVEV (reference sequence). V was trimmed by 8 bases and J by 5 bases, leaving 18 bases between them. This CDR3 is 14 amino acids long. CDR3: CASVSGERATEAFF. The CDR3 DNA follows: TGTGCCAGCGTTAGCGGGGAACGGGCTACTGAAGCTTTCTTT.

This sequence joins TRBV29-1 and TRBJ1-4; D might be TRBD1 (6 bases). Germline V CDR1 and CDR2: SQVTM, ANQGSEA. The CDR3 extends over 14 amino acids. Trimming removed 2 bases from V and 7 bases from J, with 14 bases in between. As DNA, the CDR3 is TGCAGCGTTGAAATCGCCAGGGGCGGTGAAAAACTGTTTTTT. It codes for CSVEIARGGEKLFF.